The 27 T cell receptor beta chains reported below all come from one sample, sequenced in a study of T cells in Graves' hyperthyroidism and ophthalmopathy. Researchers amplified the TCR beta CDR3 regions from RNA transcripts. The HTBI set primed first-round TCR CDR3 RT-PCR. TCRdb passed the multiplex PCR reads through MiXCR, listing each CDR3 protein once. The sample includes some 550,000 distinct CDR3 sequences, around 21% of them seen just once. The sequenced sample was blood. All receptors derive from a man between 18 and 29 years old with Graves' hyperthyroidism.

The chain links TRBV19 to TRBJ1-2; D uncertain. Germline assignment: CDR1 LNHDA and CDR2 SQIVND (reference sequence). The CDR3 contains 13 residues. The V end lost 2 bases, the J end lost 5 bases, and 9 bases lay between the germline ends. CDR3 sequence: CASSIRAAYGYTF. The CDR3, as DNA: TGTGCCAGTAGTATACGGGCAGCATATGGCTACACCTTC.

The table lists this clonotype with many counts. V and J are TRBV6-1 and TRBJ1-2, with D possibly matching TRBD1 (6 bases). V lost 6 bases and J 5 bases, leaving 10 bases between the germline ends. The CDR3 totals 12 residues. CDR1 and CDR2 (germline): MNHNS, SASEGT. In DNA form, the CDR3 reads TGTGCCAGCAGACAGGGTCGGTATGGCTACACCTTC. Protein product: CASRQGRYGYTF.

Only a few counts were recorded for this clonotype. This may be a read error: a much more frequent sequence differs by one nucleotide. Given the absence of the conserved phenylalanine or tryptophan at the CDR3 end, a read error is likely. This chain links TRBV6-1 with TRBJ1-2; 8 bases are shared with TRBD1. CDR1 and CDR2 (germline): MNHNS, SASEGT. The CDR3 has 13 residues. The J segment lost 4 bases and the V segment lost 6 bases, leaving 4 bases of the junction unmatched. The CDR3 region is CASRMGQAYGYTY. In DNA, the CDR3 is TGTGCCAGCAGAATGGGACAGGCCTATGGCTACACCTAC.

This clonotype has a count of ten or more. The chain recombines TRBV28 with TRBJ1-2, with D tentatively TRBD1 (5 bases). Trimming took 3 bases from V and 8 from J, leaving 10 bases between them. Germline V gives CDR1 MDHEN, CDR2 SYDVKM. CDR3 length: 12 amino acids. The CDR3 protein is CASSFNGGGYTF. The CDR3 DNA sequence: TGTGCCAGCAGTTTTAATGGGGGAGGCTACACCTTC.

This clonotype was observed at least ten times. The V gene is TRBV19, the J gene TRBJ1-2, with D possibly matching TRBD1 (6 bases). The V end lost 6 bases, the J end lost 2 bases, and 10 bases lay between the germline ends. This CDR3 region has 13 residues. The V gene's germline CDR1 is LNHDA and CDR2 SQIVND (reference sequence). The CDR3 nucleotides read TGTGCCAGTAGCACGACAGGAAACTATGGCTACACCTTC. It yields the protein CASSTTGNYGYTF.

This sequence joins TRBV28 and TRBJ1-2; TRBD1 is a possible D gene (6 bases). This CDR3 has 14 residues. In germline, CDR1 is MDHEN, CDR2 SYDVKM. The V end lost 7 bases, the J end lost 8 bases, and 20 bases lay between the germline ends. CDR3 region: CASTPTGGVEGYTF. CDR3 in DNA: TGTGCCAGCACCCCGACAGGAGGAGTCGAGGGCTACACCTTC.

The rearrangement uses TRBV7-9 and TRBJ2-7; possibly TRBD2 for D (6 bases). The length of the CDR3 is 12 residues. Trimming pared 9 bases from V and 4 bases from J, leaving 13 bases between. Germline V CDR1 and CDR2: SEHNR, FQNEAQ (reference sequence). CDR3 bases: TGTGCCAGTGCGCTACGGGGGTACGAGCAGTACTTC. This gives the protein CASALRGYEQYF.

At least ten counts were recorded for this clonotype. CDR3 coding DNA: TGTGCCAGCAGTCCCATTAATGGCTATACGCAGTATTTT. Encoded protein: CASSPINGYTQYF. The V and J genes are TRBV12-3 or TRBV12-4 and TRBJ2-3; no reliable D call. The CDR3 extends over 13 amino acids. V was shortened by 5 bases and J by 7 bases, with 13 bases between the two germline ends.

This clonotype occurred many times. The chain links TRBV30 to TRBJ1-5; D call uncertain. The CDR3 has 15 amino acids. From germline, CDR1 is GTSNPN and CDR2 SVGIG (reference sequence). The V end was cut by 2 bases, the J end by 0 bases, with 11 bases between. The chain's CDR3 is CAWSPGSYSNQPQHF. CDR3 coding DNA: TGTGCCTGGAGTCCCGGCAGTTATAGCAATCAGCCCCAGCATTTT.

This clonotype has a count of ten or more. The chain recombines TRBV12-3 or TRBV12-4 with TRBJ1-1; no clear D. Trimming took off 3 bases at V and 0 bases at J, with 17 bases between the two ends. The CDR3 loop spans 17 amino acids. CDR3 DNA sequence: TGTGCCAGCAGTTTCGAAAATCTGGTAGGAATGAACACTGAAGCTTTCTTT. It is translated as CASSFENLVGMNTEAFF.

This clonotype was recorded at least ten times. The CDR3 region is CASRTGGLTEAFF. The CDR3, as DNA: TGTGCCAGTAGGACAGGGGGCCTGACTGAAGCTTTCTTT. The J gene is TRBJ1-1, the V gene TRBV19, with 10 bases matching TRBD1. This CDR3 spans 13 amino acids. Germline CDR1 LNHDA, CDR2 SQIVND (reference sequence). Trimming cost V 6 bases and J 5 bases; bases outside gene matches: 3. Full variable domain (missing parts from reference TRBV19 and TRBJ1-1): DGGITQSPKYLFRKEGQNVTLSCEQNLNHDAMYWYRQDPGQGLRLIYYSQIVNDFQKGDIAEGYSVSREKKESFPLTVTSAQKNPTAFYLCASRTGGLTEAFFGQGTRLTVV.

In nucleotides, the CDR3 is TGTGCCAGCGCGACAGGAGAGACCCAGTACTTC. This codes for CASATGETQYF. The chain has TRBV6-1 and TRBJ2-5; weak D call: TRBD1 (6 bases). Germline CDR1 MNHNS, CDR2 SASEGT. There are 11 residues in the CDR3. Trimming took off 8 bases at V and 4 bases at J, with 8 bases between the two ends.

In its sample, this clonotype was seen many times. The chain has TRBV5-1 and TRBJ1-2, with D tentatively TRBD1 (5 bases). Germline V gene data show CDR1 as SGHRS and CDR2 as YFSETQ. The CDR3 loop spans 14 amino acids. The germline V and J ends were trimmed by 2 bases and 8 bases, with 16 bases remaining between them. The CDR3 DNA reads as TGCGCCAGCAGCTTTGAGGGGCGATTTGGAGGCTACACCTTC. It codes for CASSFEGRFGGYTF.

Ten or more counts support this clonotype. This sequence joins TRBV19 and TRBJ1-5; D is unresolved. Germline assignment: CDR1 LNHDA and CDR2 SQIVND (reference sequence). This CDR3 spans 16 amino acids. Trimming took off 4 bases at V and 2 bases at J, with 15 bases between the two ends. CDR3 sequence reads: CASSTRRARGNQPQHF. The CDR3, as DNA: TGTGCCAGTAGTACCCGGAGGGCAAGGGGCAATCAGCCCCAGCATTTT.

This chain links TRBV28 with TRBJ1-1; 7 positions agree with TRBD1. Trimming at V came to 5 bases and at J to 3 bases, leaving 15 bases not matched to a gene. Germline values: CDR1 MDHEN, CDR2 SYDVKM. The CDR3 loop spans 17 amino acids. The CDR3 DNA is TGTGCCAGCAGTACCTACAGGGGTTGGAGAGCTGACACTGAAGCTTTCTTT. As protein: CASSTYRGWRADTEAFF.

The chain carries TRBV6-1 and TRBJ1-1, with 7 bases that match TRBD1. Germline V gene lookup returns CDR1 MNHNS and CDR2 SASEGT. The CDR3 totals 16 residues. Germline trimming cut 0 bases from V and 1 base from J; bases unmatched to any gene: 5. The CDR3 loop reads CASSEALDRWNTEAFF. In DNA, the CDR3 is TGTGCCAGCAGTGAAGCTTTGGACAGGTGGAACACTGAAGCTTTCTTT.

This clonotype was seen at least ten times. The CDR3 nucleotides read TGCAGTGCTAATCCGGGGGGCAATCAGCCCCAGCATTTT. Translation: CSANPGGNQPQHF. This chain links TRBV20-1 with TRBJ1-5; maybe TRBD1 (5 bases). Germline values: CDR1 DFQATT, CDR2 SNEGSKA (reference sequence). The CDR3 extends over 13 amino acids. V lost 4 bases, J lost 2 bases, and 9 bases lay in between.

This clonotype showed up just a few times. J is TRBJ1-6 and V is TRBV7-6; unclear D gene. V was trimmed by 6 bases and J by 6 bases, leaving 12 bases between them. Germline V gene data show CDR1 as SGHVS and CDR2 as FNYEAQ. CDR3 length: 14 amino acids. CDR3: CASSEGWGNSPLHF. The DNA of the CDR3 is TGTGCCAGCAGTGAGGGATGGGGTAATTCACCCCTCCACTTT.

Ten or more counts support this clonotype. J is TRBJ1-1 and V is TRBV30; tentative D call: TRBD1 (5 bases). Trimming removed 4 bases at V and 5 bases at J, with 11 bases between. The CDR3 sequence is 12 residues long. From germline, CDR1 is GTSNPN and CDR2 SVGIG (reference sequence). CDR3 coding DNA: TGTGCCTGGACACGGGGGGGAACTGAAGCTTTCTTT. Amino acids: CAWTRGGTEAFF.

This clonotype was observed many times. V usage is TRBV4-1 and J usage is TRBJ1-6, with TRBD1 matching 9 bases. With V trimmed by 1 base and J by 11 bases, 3 bases remained unmatched. The CDR3 loop spans 14 amino acids. The germline V gene has CDR1 MGHRA and CDR2 YSYEKL. DNA of the CDR3: TGCGCCAGCAGCCAAGGGACAGGGGAGACACCCCTCCACTTT. Its protein is CASSQGTGETPLHF.

Only a few counts were recorded for this clonotype. Just one base apart from a much larger clone, this may be a read error. The rearrangement joins TRBV15 to TRBJ1-5; 7 positions agree with TRBD1. Looked up from germline, CDR1 is LNHNV and CDR2 is YYDKDF (reference sequence). The CDR3 has 15 residues. CDR3 DNA sequence: TGTGCCATCAGCGCTTGGCAGGGGGGAAATCAGCCCCAGCATTTT. Its protein is CAISAWQGGNQPQHF.

This clonotype was observed many times. V and J are TRBV20-1 and TRBJ2-5, with D perhaps matching TRBD2 (6 bases). V was clipped by 1 base and J by 4 bases, with 10 bases between them. Germline values: CDR1 DFQATT, CDR2 SNEGSKA (reference sequence). The CDR3 is 13 amino acids. The CDR3 region is CSARAGGRETQYF. The CDR3 DNA sequence: TGCAGTGCTAGAGCCGGGGGTAGAGAGACCCAGTACTTC.

This clonotype was detected many times. The rearrangement uses TRBV10-3 and TRBJ2-3; D is perhaps TRBD1 or TRBD2 (5 bases each). CDR1 and CDR2 from the germline V gene are ENHRY and SYGVKD. V was trimmed by 11 bases and J by 1 base, leaving 19 bases between them. This CDR3 contains 15 residues. DNA for the CDR3: TGTGCCGGTCGCTACGGGGCGAGTGGCACAGATACGCAGTATTTT. Protein product: CAGRYGASGTDTQYF.

This clonotype has more than one count but fewer than ten. The chain is built from TRBV2 and TRBJ2-4; unclear D gene. The CDR3 contains 16 residues. Trimming pared 6 bases from V and 6 bases from J, leaving 21 bases between. Looked up from germline, CDR1 is SNHLY and CDR2 is FYNNEI. DNA of the CDR3: TGTGCCAGCAGCCCCTCGGACCGAAATCTGGGAAACATTCAGTACTTC. The encoded protein is CASSPSDRNLGNIQYF.

The chain combines TRBV2 with TRBJ2-6; the match to TRBD1 covers 7 bases. Per germline, CDR1 SNHLY and CDR2 FYNNEI. The ends lost 5 bases at V and 4 bases at J; junction bases unmatched: 5. There are 15 residues in the CDR3. The CDR3, as DNA: TGTGCCAGCAGTCCAGACAGGGCCGGGGCCAACGTCCTGACTTTC. Translation: CASSPDRAGANVLTF.

This clonotype was recorded many times. The V and J genes are TRBV7-9 and TRBJ2-5, with 12 bases fitting TRBD1. Germline lookup yields CDR1 SEHNR and CDR2 FQNEAQ (reference sequence). The CDR3 consists of 16 residues. The junction had 9 bases not matched to a gene; V was cut back by 5 bases and J by 5 bases. The CDR3 bases are TGTGCCAGCAGCCCGAACCGGGACAGGGGGCCTGAGACCCAGTACTTC. As protein: CASSPNRDRGPETQYF.

This clonotype was observed at least ten times. This chain connects TRBV18 to TRBJ1-1; D is unclear. Germline CDR1 and CDR2: KGHSH and LQKENI. V was clipped by 1 base and J by 3 bases, with 15 bases between them. This CDR3 is 16 amino acids long. The CDR3 DNA reads as TGTGCCAGCTCACCACAGCTAGGGCCCAAAGACACTGAAGCTTTCTTT. Its protein is CASSPQLGPKDTEAFF.